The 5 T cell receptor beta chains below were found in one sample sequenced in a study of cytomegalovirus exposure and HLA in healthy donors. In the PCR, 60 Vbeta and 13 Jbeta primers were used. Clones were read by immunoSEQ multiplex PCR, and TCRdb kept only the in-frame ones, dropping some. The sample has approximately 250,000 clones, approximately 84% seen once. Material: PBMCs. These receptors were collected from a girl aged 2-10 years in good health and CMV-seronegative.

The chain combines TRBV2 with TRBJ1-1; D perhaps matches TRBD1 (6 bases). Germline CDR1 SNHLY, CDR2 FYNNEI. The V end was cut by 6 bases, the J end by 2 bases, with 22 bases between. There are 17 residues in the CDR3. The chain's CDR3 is CASRETARGARNTEAFF. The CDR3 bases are TGTGCCAGCAGGGAAACCGCCCGGGGGGCCCGTAACACTGAAGCTTTCTTT.

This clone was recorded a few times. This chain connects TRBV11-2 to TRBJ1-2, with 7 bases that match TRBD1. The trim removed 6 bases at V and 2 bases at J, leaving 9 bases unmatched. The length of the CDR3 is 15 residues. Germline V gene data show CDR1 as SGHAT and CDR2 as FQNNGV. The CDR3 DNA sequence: TGTGCCAGCAGTTCCCCCCAGGGACAGAACTATGGCTACACCTTC. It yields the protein CASSSPQGQNYGYTF. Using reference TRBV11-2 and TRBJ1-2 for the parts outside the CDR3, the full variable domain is EAGVAQSPRYKIIEKRQSVAFWCNPISGHATLYWYQQILGQGPKLLIQFQNNGVVDDSQLPKDRFSAERLKGVDSTLKIQPAKLEDSAVYLCASSSPQGQNYGYTFGSGTRLTVV.

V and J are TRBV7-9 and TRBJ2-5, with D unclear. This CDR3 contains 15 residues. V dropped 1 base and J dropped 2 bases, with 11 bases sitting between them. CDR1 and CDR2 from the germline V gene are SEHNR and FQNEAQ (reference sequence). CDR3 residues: CASSLELQAQETQYF. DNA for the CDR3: TGTGCCAGCAGCTTAGAACTTCAGGCTCAAGAGACCCAGTACTTC.

This chain's CDR3 is CSVLIQGYEQYF. DNA for the CDR3: TGCAGCGTGCTGATCCAGGGTTACGAGCAGTACTTC. The rearrangement uses TRBV29-1 and TRBJ2-7; TRBD1 might be the D (5 bases). CDR1 is SQVTM and CDR2 is ANQGSEA in the germline V gene. V was cut by 6 bases and J by 4 bases, with 13 bases left in between. The length of the CDR3 is 12 residues.

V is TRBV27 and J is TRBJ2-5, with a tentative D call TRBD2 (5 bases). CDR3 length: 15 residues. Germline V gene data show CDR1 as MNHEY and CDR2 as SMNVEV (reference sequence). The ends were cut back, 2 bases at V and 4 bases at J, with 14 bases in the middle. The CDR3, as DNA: TGTGCCAGCAGTTTAAATGTGAGGGCTGGAGAGACCCAGTACTTC. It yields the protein CASSLNVRAGETQYF.